Sequencing of this T cell receptor (beta chain) was carried out in a study of blood T cell repertoires in COVID-19. Study as a whole: Acute and convalescent COVID-19 samples came from the United States, Italy and Spain.

Sequencing was performed with immunoSEQ multiplex PCR; in TCRdb, only in-frame clones are kept and a portion is missing. The sample lists more than 60,000 clones, 70% to 90% occurring once. The Seattle patients joined while their infection was active and were tracked longitudinally afterward. Germline-derived CDR1 and CDR2 are LNHDA and SQIVND (reference sequence). The V gene lost 4 bases and the J gene lost 8 bases, with 14 bases spanning the gap. The CDR3 loop spans 13 amino acids. This sequence originates from a man at least 80 years old with COVID-19, enrolled during active disease. The chain has TRBV19 and TRBJ1-2; D is ambiguous. Sequenced material: peripheral blood. In DNA, the CDR3 is TGTGCCAGTAGTAAGAACAGTCGCTCGGGCTACACCTTC. It yields the protein CASSKNSRSGYTF.